This T cell receptor (beta chain) comes out of a study of T cells in Graves' hyperthyroidism and ophthalmopathy (dated by TCRdb to about 2019). A note on the overall study: Peripheral blood samples were taken at the time of initial diagnosis, prior to any treatment. Following sampling, methimazole starting at 30 mg daily was given to hyperthyroidism patients, and high-dose intravenous methylprednisolone was given to ophthalmopathy patients. To identify distinguishing TCR V-J signatures, a discovery cohort of about 100 patients was used, comprising 43 with Graves' ophthalmopathy and some 60 with stable Graves' hyperthyroidism. Thyroid tissue and blood T-cell repertoires from about six Graves' hyperthyroidism patients were also compared in the study. Prospective prediction of ophthalmopathy was tested in an independent validation cohort of approximately 19 hyperthyroidism patients and 17 patients who later progressed to ophthalmopathy. TCR Vbeta CDR3 sequencing of approximately 140 peripheral blood samples (43 ophthalmopathy, some 75 hyperthyroidism and about 17 progressor patients) is reported in the paper. For training and testing, the 110 or so patients in the discovery cohort were randomly divided in a 7:3 ratio. The investigation overall reported the following: No statistical method was used to set the sample size in advance, and investigators knew the group allocation. Most expanded thyroid clonotypes (frequency above 0.001) were also detected in blood, a finding suggesting that blood repertoires may reflect thyroid immune responses. In validation, the model predicted progression to ophthalmopathy with over 65% sensitivity and approximately 78% specificity, a median of around 6.6 months before onset. Ophthalmopathy was separated from stable hyperthyroidism by a 13 V-J signature model, with approximately 86% sensitivity and roughly 81% specificity obtained in cross-validation and 80%/75% obtained in testing.

Stable Graves' hyperthyroidism was defined as no progression to ophthalmopathy during 18 months of follow-up. The hyperthyroidism patients were between 18 and 65 years old and newly diagnosed, with a disease duration of less than 2 months. Patients with uncontrolled infections, other autoimmune diseases, pregnancy or lactation were excluded. Diagnoses were established on the basis of clinical symptoms, serum thyroxine and TRAb, thyroid ultrasound, and orbital computed tomography. PBMCs were separated from 10 ml of fresh peripheral blood using Ficoll-Paque density gradient centrifugation. Total RNA was extracted with Trizol reagent, and quality was checked on an Agilent 2100 Bioanalyzer. Trimming leaves V shorter by 3 bases and J shorter by 2 bases, with the junction holding 8 bases beyond the gene matches. CDR1 and CDR2 are drawn from the germline V gene (reference sequence): DFQATT, SNEGSKA. Its CDR3 holds 15 amino acids, cysteine through phenylalanine. Only the CDR3 DNA stays, 45 bases, in frame from base 1.

A word on this clonotype: Its recognized antigen is unknown. No base qualities exist here, and no much larger clone lies one base off it.

TCR beta CDR3 regions were amplified from RNA transcripts. The first round of RT-PCR for the TCR CDR3 was performed with the HTBI primer set and the Qiagen OneStep RT-PCR kit. The libraries were constructed in a second round of multiplex PCR and then size-selected and purified. Sequencing of the libraries was done on an Illumina HiSeq2000 using paired-end 100 bp reads. The authors' analysis ran thus. SOAPnuke was used to process the raw data, removing reads that contained adapters or uncalled bases, had a mean Phred below 15, or lacked an exact match to the constant primer or identifier. COPE v1.2.5 was used to merge the high-quality paired reads, and each unique nucleotide sequence was defined as a clonotype. MiTCR v1.1 was used to align clonotypes to the IMGT TRBV, TRBD and TRBJ reference segments. The analysis was restricted to V-J combinations with a frequency above 0.0001, which together covered over 99% of the repertoires. A TCS score was defined as the ratio of F50 (clonal expansion) to E x V (chaos), with BLOSUM62-based TCRdist applied between CDR3 peptides within each V-J. Welch's t-statistics and random forest reduced around 520 V-J features to 10 to 15, which were used in a naive Bayes classifier (R e1071). TCRdb reprocessed the public reads (quality trimming at Q25 with fastp, clone calling with MiXCR) and kept in-frame beta chains. Duplicate CDR3 protein sequences are folded into a single record with the most common DNA and genes. The V and J calls and clone size come from TCRdb's table, not from the authors' own analysis. The sample includes fewer than 400,000 distinct CDR3 sequences, with approximately 25% observed a single time. The biggest ten clones account for more than 60% of the sample.

This receptor was identified in a man aged 50 to 59 with Graves' hyperthyroidism. The specimen sequenced was blood. The chain is encoded by TRBV20-1 joined to TRBJ2-7, with 9 bases aligning to TRBD1. The DNA reads as follows: TGCAGTGCTAGGACGCCGGGACAGGGAACCTACGAGCAGTACTTC. Its product reads: CSARTPGQGTYEQYF.